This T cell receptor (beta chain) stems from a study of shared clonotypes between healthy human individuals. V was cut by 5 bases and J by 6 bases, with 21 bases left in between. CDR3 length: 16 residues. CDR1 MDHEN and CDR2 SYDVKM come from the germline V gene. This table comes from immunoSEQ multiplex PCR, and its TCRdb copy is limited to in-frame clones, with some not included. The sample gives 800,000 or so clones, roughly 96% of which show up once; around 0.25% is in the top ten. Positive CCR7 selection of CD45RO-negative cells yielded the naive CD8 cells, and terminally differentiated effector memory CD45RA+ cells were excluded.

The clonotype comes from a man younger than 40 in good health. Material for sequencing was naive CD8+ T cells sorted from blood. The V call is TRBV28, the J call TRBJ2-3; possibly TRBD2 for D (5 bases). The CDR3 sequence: CASSATVGWERDTQYF. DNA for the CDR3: TGTGCCAGCAGTGCCACGGTGGGCTGGGAGAGGGATACGCAGTATTTT.